One T cell receptor (beta chain) is described in this entry. Data came from immunoSEQ multiplex PCR; TCRdb stores just in-frame clones and leaves some out. This sample has tens of thousands of clones, with 85% found just once. The data were taken from a study of blood T cell repertoires in COVID-19. There are 15 residues in the CDR3. Trimming removed 5 bases from V and 0 bases from J; junction bases left unmatched: 2. Germline assignment: CDR1 SGHTA and CDR2 FQGTGA. The chain has TRBV7-3 and TRBJ2-5; 11 nucleotides line up with TRBD2. Material: peripheral blood. The TCR originated in a man at least 80 years old with acute or convalescent COVID-19. This chain's CDR3 is CASSPGLADQETQYF. Written as DNA, the CDR3 is TGTGCCAGCAGCCCGGGACTAGCGGACCAAGAGACCCAGTACTTC.